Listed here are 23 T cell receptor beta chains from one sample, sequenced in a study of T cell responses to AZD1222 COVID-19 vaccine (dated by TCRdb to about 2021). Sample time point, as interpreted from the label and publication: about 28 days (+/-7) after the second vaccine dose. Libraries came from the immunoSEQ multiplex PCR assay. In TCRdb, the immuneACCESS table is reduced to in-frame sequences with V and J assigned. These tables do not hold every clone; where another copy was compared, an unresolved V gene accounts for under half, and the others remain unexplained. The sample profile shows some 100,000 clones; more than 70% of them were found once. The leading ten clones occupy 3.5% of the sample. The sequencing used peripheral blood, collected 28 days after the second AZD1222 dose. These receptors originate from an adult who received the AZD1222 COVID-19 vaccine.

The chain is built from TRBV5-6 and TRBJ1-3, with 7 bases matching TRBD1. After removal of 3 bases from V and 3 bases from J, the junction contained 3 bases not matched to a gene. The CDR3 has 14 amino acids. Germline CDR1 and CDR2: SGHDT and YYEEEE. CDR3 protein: CASSYWTGGNTIYF. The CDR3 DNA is TGTGCCAGCAGCTACTGGACAGGTGGAAACACCATATATTTT.

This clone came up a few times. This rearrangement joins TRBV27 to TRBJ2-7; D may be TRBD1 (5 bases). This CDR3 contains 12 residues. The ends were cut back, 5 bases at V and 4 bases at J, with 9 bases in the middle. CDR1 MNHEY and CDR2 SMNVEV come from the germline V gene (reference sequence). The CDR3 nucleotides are TGTGCCAGCAGTGAGCAGGGTTACGAGCAGTACTTC. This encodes CASSEQGYEQYF.

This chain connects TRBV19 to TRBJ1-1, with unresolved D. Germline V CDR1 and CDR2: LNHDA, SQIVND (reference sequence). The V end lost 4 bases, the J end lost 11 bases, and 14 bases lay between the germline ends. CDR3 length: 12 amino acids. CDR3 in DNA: TGTGCCAGTAGTAGCCTCTCTTACGGGGCTTTCTTT. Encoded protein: CASSSLSYGAFF.

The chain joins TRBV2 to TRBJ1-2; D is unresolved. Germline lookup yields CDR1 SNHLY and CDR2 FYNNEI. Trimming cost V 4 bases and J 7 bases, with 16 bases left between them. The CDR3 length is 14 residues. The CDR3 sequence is CASSGGRRTVGYTF. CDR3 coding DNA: TGTGCCAGCAGTGGCGGACGGCGTACGGTTGGCTACACCTTC.

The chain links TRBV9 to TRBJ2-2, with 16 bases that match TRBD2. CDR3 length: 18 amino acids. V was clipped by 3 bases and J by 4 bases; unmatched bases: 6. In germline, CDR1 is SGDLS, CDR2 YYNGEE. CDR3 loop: CASSAGTSGGVATGELFF. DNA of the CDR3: TGTGCCAGCAGCGCCGGGACTAGCGGGGGGGTAGCCACCGGGGAGCTGTTTTTT.

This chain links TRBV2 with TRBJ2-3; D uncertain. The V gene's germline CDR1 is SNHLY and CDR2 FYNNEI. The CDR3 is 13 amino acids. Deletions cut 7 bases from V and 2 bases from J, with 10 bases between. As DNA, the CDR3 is TGTGCCAGCAAGGCATTTTACACAGATACGCAGTATTTT. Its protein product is CASKAFYTDTQYF.

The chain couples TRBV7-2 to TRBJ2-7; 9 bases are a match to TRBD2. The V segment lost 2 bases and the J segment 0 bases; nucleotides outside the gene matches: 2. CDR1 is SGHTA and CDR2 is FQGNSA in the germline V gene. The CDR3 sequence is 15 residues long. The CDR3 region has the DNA TGTGCCAGCAGCTTAAGAGCGGGAGGCTCCTACGAGCAGTACTTC. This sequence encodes CASSLRAGGSYEQYF. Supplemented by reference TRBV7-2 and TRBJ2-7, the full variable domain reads GAGVSQSPSNKVTEKGKDVELRCDPISGHTALYWYRQSLGQGLEFLIYFQGNSAPDKSGLPSDRFSAERTGGSVSTLTIQRTQQEDSAVYLCASSLRAGGSYEQYFGPGTRLTVT.

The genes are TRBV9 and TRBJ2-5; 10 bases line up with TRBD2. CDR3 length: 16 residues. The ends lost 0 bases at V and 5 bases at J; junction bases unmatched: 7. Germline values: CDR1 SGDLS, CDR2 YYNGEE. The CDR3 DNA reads TGTGCCAGCAGCGTAGCGGTGGGACTAGCGTCTGAGACCCAGTACTTC. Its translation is CASSVAVGLASETQYF.

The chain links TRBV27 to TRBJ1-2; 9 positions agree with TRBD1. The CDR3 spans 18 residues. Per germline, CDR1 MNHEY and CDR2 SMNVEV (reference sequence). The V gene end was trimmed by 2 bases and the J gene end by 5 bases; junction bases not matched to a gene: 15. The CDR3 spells CASSLPSWGQGHYYGYTF. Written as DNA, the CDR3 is TGTGCCAGCAGTTTACCATCCTGGGGACAGGGACATTATTATGGCTACACCTTC.

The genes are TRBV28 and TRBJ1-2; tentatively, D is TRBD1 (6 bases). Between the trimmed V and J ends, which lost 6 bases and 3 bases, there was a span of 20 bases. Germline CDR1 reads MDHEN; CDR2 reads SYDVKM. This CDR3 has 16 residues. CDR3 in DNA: TGTGCCAGCAGATCCTCGGTAAGCCCAGGGGACTATGGCTACACCTTC. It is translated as CASRSSVSPGDYGYTF.

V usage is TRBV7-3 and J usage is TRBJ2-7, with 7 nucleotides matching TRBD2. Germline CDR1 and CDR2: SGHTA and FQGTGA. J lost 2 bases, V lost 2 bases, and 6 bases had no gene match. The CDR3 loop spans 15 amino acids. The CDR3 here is CASSLGSGSTYEQYF. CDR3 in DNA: TGTGCCAGCAGCTTAGGTAGCGGGTCTACCTACGAGCAGTACTTC.

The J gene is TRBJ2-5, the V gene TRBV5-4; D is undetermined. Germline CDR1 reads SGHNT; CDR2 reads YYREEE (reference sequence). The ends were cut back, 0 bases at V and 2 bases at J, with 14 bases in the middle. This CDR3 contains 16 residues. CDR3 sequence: CASSLAVGSLQETQYF. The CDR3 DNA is TGTGCCAGCAGCTTGGCTGTAGGTAGCTTACAAGAGACCCAGTACTTC.

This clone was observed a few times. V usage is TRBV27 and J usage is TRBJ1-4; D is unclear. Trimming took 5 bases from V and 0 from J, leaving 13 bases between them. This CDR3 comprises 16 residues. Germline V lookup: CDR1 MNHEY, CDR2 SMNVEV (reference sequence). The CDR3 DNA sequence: TGTGCCAGCAGTACACATTTGGGCGCAACTAATGAAAAACTGTTTTTT. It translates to CASSTHLGATNEKLFF. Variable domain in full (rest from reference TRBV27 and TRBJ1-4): EAQVTQNPRYLITVTGKKLTVTCSQNMNHEYMSWYRQDPGLGLRQIYYSMNVEVTDKGDVPEGYKVSRKEKRNFPLILESPSPNQTSLYFCASSTHLGATNEKLFFGSGTQLSVL.

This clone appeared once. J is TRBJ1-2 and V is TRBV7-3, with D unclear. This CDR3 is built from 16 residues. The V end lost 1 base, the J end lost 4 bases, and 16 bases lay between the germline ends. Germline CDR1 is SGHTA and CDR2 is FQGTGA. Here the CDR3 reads CASSLREGDTSYGYTF. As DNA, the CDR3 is TGTGCCAGCAGCTTAAGAGAAGGAGACACGAGCTATGGCTACACCTTC.

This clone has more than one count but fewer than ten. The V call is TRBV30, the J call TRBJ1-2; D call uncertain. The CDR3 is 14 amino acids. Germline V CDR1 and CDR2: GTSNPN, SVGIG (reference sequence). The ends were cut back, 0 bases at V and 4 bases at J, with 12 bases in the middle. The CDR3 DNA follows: TGTGCCTGGAGTGTACGGGTCAGCCCCTATGGCTACACCTTC. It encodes CAWSVRVSPYGYTF.

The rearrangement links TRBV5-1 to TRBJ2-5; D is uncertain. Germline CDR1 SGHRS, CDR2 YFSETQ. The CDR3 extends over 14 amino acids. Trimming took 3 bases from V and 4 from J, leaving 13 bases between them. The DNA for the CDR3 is TGCGCCAGCAGCTCCGGCCGGACCGTAGAGACCCAGTACTTC. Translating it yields CASSSGRTVETQYF.

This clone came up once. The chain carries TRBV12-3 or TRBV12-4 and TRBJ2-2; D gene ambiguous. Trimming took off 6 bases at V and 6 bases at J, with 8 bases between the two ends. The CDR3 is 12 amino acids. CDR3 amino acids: CASSPWPGELFF. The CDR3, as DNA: TGTGCCAGCAGCCCTTGGCCCGGGGAGCTGTTTTTT.

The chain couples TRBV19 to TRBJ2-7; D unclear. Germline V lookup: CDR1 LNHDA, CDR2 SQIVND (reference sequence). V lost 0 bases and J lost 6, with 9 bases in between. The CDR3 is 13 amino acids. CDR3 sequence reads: CASSIDPPREQYF. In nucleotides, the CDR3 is TGTGCCAGTAGTATAGATCCGCCTCGCGAGCAGTACTTC.

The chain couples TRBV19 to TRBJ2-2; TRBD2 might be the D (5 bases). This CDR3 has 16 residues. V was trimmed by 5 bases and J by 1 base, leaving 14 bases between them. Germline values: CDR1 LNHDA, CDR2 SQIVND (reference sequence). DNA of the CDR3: TGTGCCAGTAGTGCGACCGGGGTTCTGAACACCGGGGAGCTGTTTTTT. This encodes CASSATGVLNTGELFF.

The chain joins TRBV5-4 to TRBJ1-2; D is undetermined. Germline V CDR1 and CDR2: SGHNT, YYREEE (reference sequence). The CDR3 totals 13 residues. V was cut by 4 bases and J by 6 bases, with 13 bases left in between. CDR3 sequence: CASSAVPADGYTF. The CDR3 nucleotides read TGTGCCAGCAGCGCTGTCCCCGCCGATGGCTACACCTTC.

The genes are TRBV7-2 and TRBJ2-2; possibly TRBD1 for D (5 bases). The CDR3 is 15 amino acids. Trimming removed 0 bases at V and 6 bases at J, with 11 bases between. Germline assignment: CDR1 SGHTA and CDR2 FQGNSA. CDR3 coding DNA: TGTGCCAGCAGCTTAGCTTTGCAGGGCGCCGGGGAGCTGTTTTTT. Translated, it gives CASSLALQGAGELFF.

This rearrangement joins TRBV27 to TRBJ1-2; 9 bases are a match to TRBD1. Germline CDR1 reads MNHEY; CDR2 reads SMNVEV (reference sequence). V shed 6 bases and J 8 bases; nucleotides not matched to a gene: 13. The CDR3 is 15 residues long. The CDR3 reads CASRSTRDRVRGYTF. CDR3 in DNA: TGTGCCAGCAGATCGACCCGGGACAGGGTGAGGGGCTACACCTTC.

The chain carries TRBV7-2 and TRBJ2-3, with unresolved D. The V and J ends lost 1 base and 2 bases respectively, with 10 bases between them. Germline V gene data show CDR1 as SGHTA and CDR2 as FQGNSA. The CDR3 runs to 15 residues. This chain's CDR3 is CASSLGTPFTDTQYF. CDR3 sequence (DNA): TGTGCCAGCAGCTTAGGAACCCCCTTCACAGATACGCAGTATTTT.